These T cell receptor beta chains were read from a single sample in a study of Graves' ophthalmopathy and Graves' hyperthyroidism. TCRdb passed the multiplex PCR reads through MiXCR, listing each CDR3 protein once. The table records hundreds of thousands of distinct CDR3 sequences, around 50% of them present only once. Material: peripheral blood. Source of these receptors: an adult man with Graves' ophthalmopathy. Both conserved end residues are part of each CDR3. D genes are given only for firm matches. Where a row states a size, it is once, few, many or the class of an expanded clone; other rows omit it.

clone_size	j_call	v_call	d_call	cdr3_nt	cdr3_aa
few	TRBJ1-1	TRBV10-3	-	TGTGCCATCAGTGAGGGGCAGCGGGCTTTCTTT	CAISEGQRAFF
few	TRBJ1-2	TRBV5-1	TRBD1	TGCGCCAGCAGCTTGCCGGGACAGGGGCATTCGATCTTC	CASSLPGQGHSIF
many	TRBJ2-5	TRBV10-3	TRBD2	TGTGCCATCAGTCCGGGACTAGTTCAGGAGACCCAGTACTTC	CAISPGLVQETQYF
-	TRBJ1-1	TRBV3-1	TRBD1	TGTGCCAGCAGCCAAGAGGGGGGACAGCGGTCCGCTTTCTTT	CASSQEGGQRSAFF
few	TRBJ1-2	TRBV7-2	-	TGTGCCAGCAGCTACCACCGCGGAGGGTCGGGCTATGGCTACACCTTC	CASSYHRGGSGYGYTF
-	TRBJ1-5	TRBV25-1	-	TGTGCCAGCAGTGACCAAGATGCGGGAAATCAGCCCCAGCATTTT	CASSDQDAGNQPQHF
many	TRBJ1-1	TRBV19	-	TGTGCCAGTAGTTCGACGGAGAACACTGAAGCTTTCTTT	CASSSTENTEAFF
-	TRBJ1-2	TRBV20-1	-	TGCAGTGCAGACGGGACTAACTATGGCTACACCTTC	CSADGTNYGYTF
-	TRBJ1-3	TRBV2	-	TGTGCCCTTTCGGGAGGCCGGCAGCCCTTCTCTGGAAACACCATATATTTT	CALSGGRQPFSGNTIYF
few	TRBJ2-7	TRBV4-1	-	TGCGCCAGCAGCCAAATACCGGAAACCGAGCAGTACTTC	CASSQIPETEQYF
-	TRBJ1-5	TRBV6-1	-	TGTGCCAGCAGTGAAGGAGGGCCGCCCCAGCATTTT	CASSEGGPPQHF
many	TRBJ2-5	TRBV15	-	TGTGCCACCAGCAGAGGTCCTACCGAGACCCAGTACTTC	CATSRGPTETQYF
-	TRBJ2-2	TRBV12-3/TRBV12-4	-	TGTGCCAGCAGTTCCGAGACTAGTGTTTGGACCGGGGAGCTGTTTTTT	CASSSETSVWTGELFF
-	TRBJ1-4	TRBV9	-	TGTGCCAGCAACGAAAACAGACAGGAAAAACTGTTTTTT	CASNENRQEKLFF
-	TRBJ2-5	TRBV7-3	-	TGTGCCAGCAGCCCAACTATTACGACCCAAGAGACCCAGTACTTC	CASSPTITTQETQYF
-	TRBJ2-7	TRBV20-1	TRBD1	TGCAGTGCTAGGGACAGGGCTTACGAGCAGTACTTC	CSARDRAYEQYF
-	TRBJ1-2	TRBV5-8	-	TGTGCCAGCAGTCAGGGGCAATATGGCTACACCTTC	CASSQGQYGYTF
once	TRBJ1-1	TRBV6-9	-	TGTGCCTGTGGGATGAACACTGAAGCTTTCTTT	CACGMNTEAFF
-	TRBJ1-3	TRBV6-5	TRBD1	TGTGCCAGCAGTCGAAGTCGACAGGGTCGAAACACCATATATTTT	CASSRSRQGRNTIYF
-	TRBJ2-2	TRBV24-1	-	TGTGCCACCAGTGATTTAGGGCGCGCGGACACCGGGGAGCTGTTTTTT	CATSDLGRADTGELFF
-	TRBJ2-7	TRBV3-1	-	TGTGCCAGCAGCCACCGGGCGGGGATCGCCTACGAGCAGTACTTC	CASSHRAGIAYEQYF
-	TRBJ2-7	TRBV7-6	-	TGTGCCAGCATACGAGGGGACTCGACCTACGAGCAGTACTTC	CASIRGDSTYEQYF
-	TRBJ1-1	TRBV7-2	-	TGTGCCAGCAGCCCCAGGGTAGGGATCACTGAAGCTTTCTTT	CASSPRVGITEAFF
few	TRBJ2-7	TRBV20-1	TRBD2	TGCAGTGCGAGTTCTATAGCGGGGGGCTCCTACGAGCAGTACTTC	CSASSIAGGSYEQYF
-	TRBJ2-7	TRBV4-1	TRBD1	TGCGCCAGCAGCCAATCCGGACAGGGGGGGTACGAGCAGTACTTC	CASSQSGQGGYEQYF
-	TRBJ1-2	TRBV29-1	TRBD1	TGCAGCGTTGAGTGGGGACAGGACCCCTATGGCTACACCTTC	CSVEWGQDPYGYTF
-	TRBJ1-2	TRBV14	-	TGTGCCAGCAGTTGGGTTGAGGGCTACACCTTC	CASSWVEGYTF
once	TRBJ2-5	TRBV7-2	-	TGTGCCAGCAGCCGAGGTAGCCTACGAGAAGAGACCCAGTACTTC	CASSRGSLREETQYF
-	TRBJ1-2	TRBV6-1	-	TGTGCCAGCAGGGGCCTCGAAGGCTACACCTTC	CASRGLEGYTF
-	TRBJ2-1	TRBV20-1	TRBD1	TGCAGTGCTCTGAGGACAGGGGAGCAGTTCTTC	CSALRTGEQFF
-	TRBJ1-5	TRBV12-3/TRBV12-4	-	TGTGCCAGCTCCTCTTGGGGTTTTAGTCAGCCCCAGCATTTT	CASSSWGFSQPQHF